A selection of T cell receptor beta chains follows, all from one sample in a study of blood T cell repertoires in COVID-19. Sequencing was performed with immunoSEQ multiplex PCR; in TCRdb, only in-frame clones are kept and a portion is missing. This table holds fewer than 300,000 clones, about four fifths found once. Sequenced material: peripheral blood. These receptors were obtained from a woman younger than 35 with acute or convalescent COVID-19. Each CDR3 is given with its conserved first and last residue.

v_call: TRBV6-5
j_call: TRBJ1-5
cdr3_aa: CASSYDGTENQPQHF

v_call: TRBV13
j_call: TRBJ2-1
cdr3_aa: CASSVAGVGPYNEQFF

v_call: TRBV6-9
j_call: TRBJ1-1
cdr3_aa: CASSPPGQGGCGTEAFF

v_call: TRBV5-6
j_call: TRBJ2-1
cdr3_aa: CASSLVWDKNYNEQFF

v_call: TRBV18
j_call: TRBJ2-1
cdr3_aa: CASSPAGRNEQFF

v_call: TRBV27
j_call: TRBJ2-1
cdr3_aa: CASSQLGTSMNEQFF

v_call: TRBV20-1
j_call: TRBJ1-6
cdr3_aa: CSASTHIDNSPLHF

v_call: TRBV25-1
j_call: TRBJ1-1
cdr3_aa: CASSSDDRGRDVFGFF

v_call: TRBV27
j_call: TRBJ2-1
cdr3_aa: CASSKGLAGDIGNEQFF

v_call: TRBV7-9
j_call: TRBJ2-2
cdr3_aa: CASSPSGKLANTGELFF

v_call: TRBV7-8
j_call: TRBJ1-2
cdr3_aa: CASSLVGWTGGSNYGYTF

v_call: TRBV30
j_call: TRBJ2-7
cdr3_aa: CAWSVLQVYEQYF

v_call: TRBV19
j_call: TRBJ2-1
cdr3_aa: CASSGTGLAGGVNNEQFF

v_call: TRBV28
j_call: TRBJ2-1
cdr3_aa: CASSLGDREYLGYNEQFF

v_call: TRBV10-2
j_call: TRBJ2-7
cdr3_aa: CASSDWGGKAYEQYF